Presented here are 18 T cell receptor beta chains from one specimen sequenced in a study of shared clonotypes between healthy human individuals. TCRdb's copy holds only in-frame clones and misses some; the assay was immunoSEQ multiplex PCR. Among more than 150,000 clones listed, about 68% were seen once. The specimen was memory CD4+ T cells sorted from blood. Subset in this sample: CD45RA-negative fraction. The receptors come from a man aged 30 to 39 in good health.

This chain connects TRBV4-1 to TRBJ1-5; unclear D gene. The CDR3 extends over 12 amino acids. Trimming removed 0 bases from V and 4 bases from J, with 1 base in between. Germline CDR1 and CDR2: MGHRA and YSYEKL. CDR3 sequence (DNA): TGCGCCAGCAGCCAAGAAAATCAGCCCCAGCATTTT. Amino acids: CASSQENQPQHF.

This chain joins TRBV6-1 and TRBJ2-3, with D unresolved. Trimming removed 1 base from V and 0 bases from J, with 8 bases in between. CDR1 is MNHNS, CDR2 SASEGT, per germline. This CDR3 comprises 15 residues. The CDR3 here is CASSEGVRSTDTQYF. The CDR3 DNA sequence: TGTGCCAGCAGTGAAGGGGTACGGAGCACAGATACGCAGTATTTT.

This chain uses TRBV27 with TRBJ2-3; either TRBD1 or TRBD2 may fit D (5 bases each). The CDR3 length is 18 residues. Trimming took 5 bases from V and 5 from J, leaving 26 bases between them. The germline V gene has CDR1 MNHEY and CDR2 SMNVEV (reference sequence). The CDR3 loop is CASSRRAPDYIQEDTQYF. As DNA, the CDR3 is TGTGCCAGCAGTCGACGCGCGCCCGACTACATACAGGAAGATACGCAGTATTTT.

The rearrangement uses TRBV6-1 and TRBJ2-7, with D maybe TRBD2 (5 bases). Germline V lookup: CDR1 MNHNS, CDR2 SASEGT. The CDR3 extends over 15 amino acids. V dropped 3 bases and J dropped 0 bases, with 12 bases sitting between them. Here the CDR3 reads CASSDPQRSSYEQYF. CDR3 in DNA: TGTGCCAGCAGTGACCCGCAGCGGAGCTCCTACGAGCAGTACTTC.

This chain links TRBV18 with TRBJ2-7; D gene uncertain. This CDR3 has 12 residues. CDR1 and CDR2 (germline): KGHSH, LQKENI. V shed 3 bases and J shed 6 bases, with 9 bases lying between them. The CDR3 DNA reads TGTGCCAGCTCACCTGAGGCTATCGAGCAGTACTTC. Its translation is CASSPEAIEQYF.

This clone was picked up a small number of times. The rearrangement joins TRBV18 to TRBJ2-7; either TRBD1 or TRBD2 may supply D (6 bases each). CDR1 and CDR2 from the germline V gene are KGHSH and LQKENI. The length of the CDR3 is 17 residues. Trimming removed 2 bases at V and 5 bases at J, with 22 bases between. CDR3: CASSPIMGGRTKDEQYF. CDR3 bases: TGTGCCAGCTCACCAATTATGGGGGGCCGTACGAAAGACGAGCAGTACTTC.

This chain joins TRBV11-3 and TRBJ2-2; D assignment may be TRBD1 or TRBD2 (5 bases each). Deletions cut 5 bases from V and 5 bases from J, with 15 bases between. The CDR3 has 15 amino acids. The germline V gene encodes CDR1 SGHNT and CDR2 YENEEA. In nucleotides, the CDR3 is TGTGCCAGCAGCACCACAGGTTGGGGGACCGGGGAGCTGTTTTTT. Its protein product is CASSTTGWGTGELFF.

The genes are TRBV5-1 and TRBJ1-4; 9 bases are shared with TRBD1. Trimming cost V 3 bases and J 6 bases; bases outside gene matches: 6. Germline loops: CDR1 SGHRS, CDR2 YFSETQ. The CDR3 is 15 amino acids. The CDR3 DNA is TGCGCCAGCAGCTGGTCGACAGGGGGAGATGAAAAACTGTTTTTT. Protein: CASSWSTGGDEKLFF.

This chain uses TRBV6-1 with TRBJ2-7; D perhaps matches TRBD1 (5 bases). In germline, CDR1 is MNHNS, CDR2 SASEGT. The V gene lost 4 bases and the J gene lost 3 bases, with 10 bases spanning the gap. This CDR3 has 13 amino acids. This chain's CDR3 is CASSAETVYEQYF. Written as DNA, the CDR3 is TGTGCCAGCAGTGCGGAGACAGTCTACGAGCAGTACTTC.

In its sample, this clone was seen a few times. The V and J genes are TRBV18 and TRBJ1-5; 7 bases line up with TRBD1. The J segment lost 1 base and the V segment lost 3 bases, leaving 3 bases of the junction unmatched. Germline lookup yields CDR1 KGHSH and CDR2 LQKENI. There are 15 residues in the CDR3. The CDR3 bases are TGTGCCAGCTCACCTGGGACAGACAGCAATCAGCCCCAGCATTTT. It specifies CASSPGTDSNQPQHF.

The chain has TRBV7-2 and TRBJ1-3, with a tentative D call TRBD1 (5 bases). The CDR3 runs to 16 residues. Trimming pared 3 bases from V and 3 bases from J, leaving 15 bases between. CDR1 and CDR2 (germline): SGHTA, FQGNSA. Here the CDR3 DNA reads TGTGCCAGCAGCTTGGGGACCCCCTTCCGTGGAAACACCATATATTTT. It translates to CASSLGTPFRGNTIYF.

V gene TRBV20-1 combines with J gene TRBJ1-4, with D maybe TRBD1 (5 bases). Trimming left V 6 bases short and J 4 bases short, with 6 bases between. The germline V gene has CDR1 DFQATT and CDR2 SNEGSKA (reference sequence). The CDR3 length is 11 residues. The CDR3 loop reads CSAQGNEKLFF. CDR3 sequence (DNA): TGCAGTGCCCAGGGTAATGAAAAACTGTTTTTT.

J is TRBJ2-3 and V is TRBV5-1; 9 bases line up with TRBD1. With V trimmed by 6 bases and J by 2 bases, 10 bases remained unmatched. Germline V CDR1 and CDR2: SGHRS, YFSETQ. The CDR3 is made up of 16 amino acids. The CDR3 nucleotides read TGCGCCAGCAATCGAGGACAGGGGAGGACCACAGATACGCAGTATTTT. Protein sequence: CASNRGQGRTTDTQYF.

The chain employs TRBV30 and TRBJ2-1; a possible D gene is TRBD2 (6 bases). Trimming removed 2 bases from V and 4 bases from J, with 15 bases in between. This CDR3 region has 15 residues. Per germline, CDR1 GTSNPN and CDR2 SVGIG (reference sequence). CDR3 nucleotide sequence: TGTGCCTGGAGTTTTGGGAGCGGACTATACAATGAGCAGTTCTTC. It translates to CAWSFGSGLYNEQFF.

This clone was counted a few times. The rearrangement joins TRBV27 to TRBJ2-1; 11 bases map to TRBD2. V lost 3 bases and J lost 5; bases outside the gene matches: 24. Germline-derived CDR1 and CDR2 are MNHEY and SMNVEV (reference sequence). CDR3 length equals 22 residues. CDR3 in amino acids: CASSFFLHRSGRAPSTDNEQFF. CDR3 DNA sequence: TGTGCCAGCAGTTTTTTCCTCCACCGTAGCGGGAGGGCCCCGTCTACGGACAATGAGCAGTTCTTC.

CDR3 bases: TGTGCCAGCAGCCCGAGGGGGGAAAATCATTTCTATGGCTACACCTTC. It specifies CASSPRGENHFYGYTF. This chain joins TRBV5-4 and TRBJ1-2; D might be TRBD1 (6 bases). This CDR3 comprises 16 residues. Between the trimmed V and J ends, which lost 4 bases and 4 bases, there was a span of 20 bases. Germline CDR1 is SGHNT and CDR2 is YYREEE (reference sequence). Variable domain in full (rest from reference TRBV5-4 and TRBJ1-2): ETGVTQSPTHLIKTRGQQVTLRCSSQSGHNTVSWYQQALGQGPQFIFQYYREEENGRGNFPPRFSGLQFPNYSSELNVNALELDDSALYLCASSPRGENHFYGYTFGSGTRLTVV.

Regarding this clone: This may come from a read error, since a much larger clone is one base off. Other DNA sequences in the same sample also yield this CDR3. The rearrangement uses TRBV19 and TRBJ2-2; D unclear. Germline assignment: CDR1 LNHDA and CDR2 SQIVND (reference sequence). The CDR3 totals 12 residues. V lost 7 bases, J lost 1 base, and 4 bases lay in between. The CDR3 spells CASNLNTGELFF. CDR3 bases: TGTGCCAGTAACCTGAACACCGGGGAGCTGTTTTTT.

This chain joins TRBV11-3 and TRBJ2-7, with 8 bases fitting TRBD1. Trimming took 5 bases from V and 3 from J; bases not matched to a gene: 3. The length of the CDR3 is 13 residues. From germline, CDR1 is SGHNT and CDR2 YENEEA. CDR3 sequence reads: CASSHGQGYEQYF. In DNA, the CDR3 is TGTGCCAGCAGCCACGGACAGGGCTACGAGCAGTACTTC.